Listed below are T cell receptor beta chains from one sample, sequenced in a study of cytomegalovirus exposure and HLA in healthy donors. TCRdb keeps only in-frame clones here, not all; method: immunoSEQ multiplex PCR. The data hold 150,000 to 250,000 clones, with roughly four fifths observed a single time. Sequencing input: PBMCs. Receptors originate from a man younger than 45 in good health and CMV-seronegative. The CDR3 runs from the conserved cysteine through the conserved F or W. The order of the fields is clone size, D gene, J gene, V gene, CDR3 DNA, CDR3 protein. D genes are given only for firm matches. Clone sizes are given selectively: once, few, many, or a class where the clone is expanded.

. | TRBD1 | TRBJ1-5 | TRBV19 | TGTGCCAGTAGTAGCGGACAGGGTTATAATCAGCCCCAGCATTTT | CASSSGQGYNQPQHF
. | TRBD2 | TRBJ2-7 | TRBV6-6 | TGTGCCAGCAGCGGACTAGCGGGAGGATACGAGCAGTACTTC | CASSGLAGGYEQYF
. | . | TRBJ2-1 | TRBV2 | TGTGCCAGCAGTATCTTGGGCCCTCTTAATGAGCAGTTCTTC | CASSILGPLNEQFF
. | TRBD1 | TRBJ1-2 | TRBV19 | TGTGCCAGTAGTCAGGGGGCTGGAGGCTACACCTTC | CASSQGAGGYTF
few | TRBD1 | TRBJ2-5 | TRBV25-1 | TGTGCCAGCAGTCAGGGACAGGGGGCCCAAGAGACCCAGTACTTC | CASSQGQGAQETQYF
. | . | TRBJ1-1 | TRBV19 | TGTGCCAGTAGTACGCACATCGCTGAAGCTTTCTTT | CASSTHIAEAFF
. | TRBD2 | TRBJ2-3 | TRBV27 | TGTGCCAGCAGTTTATCATGGGAGGGCGCGCAGTATTTT | CASSLSWEGAQYF
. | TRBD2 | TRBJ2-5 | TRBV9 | TGTGCCAGCAGCGTAGCGGGGGTACTAGCGGGGCGGGAGACCCAGTACTTC | CASSVAGVLAGRETQYF
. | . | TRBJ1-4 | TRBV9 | TGTGCCAGCAGCGCTGGGTGGGGGGTAGGGGAAAAACTGTTTTTT | CASSAGWGVGEKLFF
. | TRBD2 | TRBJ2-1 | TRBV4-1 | TGCGCCAGCAGCCAAGGGACTAGCGGGAGGAATGAGCAGTTCTTC | CASSQGTSGRNEQFF
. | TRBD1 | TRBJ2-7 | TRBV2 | TGTGCCAGCAGTACGGGACAGGGAGTGTTCTACGAGCAGTACTTC | CASSTGQGVFYEQYF
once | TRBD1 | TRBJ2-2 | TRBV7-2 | TGTGCCAGCAGCTTCCAGGGGGCCGGGGAGCTGTTTTTT | CASSFQGAGELFF
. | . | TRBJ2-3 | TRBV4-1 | TGCGCCAGCAGCCACGGGGCAGGGGGCACAGATACGCAGTATTTT | CASSHGAGGTDTQYF
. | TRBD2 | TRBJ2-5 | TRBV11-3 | TGTGCCAGCAGCTTAGATAGGACTAGCGGCCAAGAGACCCAGTACTTC | CASSLDRTSGQETQYF
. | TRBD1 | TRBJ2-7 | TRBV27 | TGTGCCAGCTACGACCGGGACAGCTCCTACGAGCAGTACTTC | CASYDRDSSYEQYF
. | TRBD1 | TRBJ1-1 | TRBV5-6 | TGTGCCAGCAGCTCGATCTGGGACAGGGGGCAGGGTGAAGCTTTCTTT | CASSSIWDRGQGEAFF
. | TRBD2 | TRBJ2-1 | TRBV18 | TGTGCCAGCTCACCACGCACTAGCGGGAATATGGAGCAGTTCTTC | CASSPRTSGNMEQFF
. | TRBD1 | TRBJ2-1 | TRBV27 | TGTGCCAGCAGTTCGACAGGGGATTTTAACAATGAGCAGTTCTTC | CASSSTGDFNNEQFF
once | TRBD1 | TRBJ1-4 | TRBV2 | TGTGCCAGCAGTCCGACAGGGGGAAAACTGTTTTTT | CASSPTGGKLFF
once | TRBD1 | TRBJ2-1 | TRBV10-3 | TGTGCCATCACCAAAGGACAGGGCGTCGGCAATGAGCAGTTCTTC | CAITKGQGVGNEQFF
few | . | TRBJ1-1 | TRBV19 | TGTGCCAGTAGGGTTAGTATTATGAACACTGAAGCTTTCTTT | CASRVSIMNTEAFF
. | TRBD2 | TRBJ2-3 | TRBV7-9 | TGTGCCAGCCACGGCGGTAGCGGGAGAAGGAATACGCAGTATTTT | CASHGGSGRRNTQYF
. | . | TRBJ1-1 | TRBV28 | TGTGCCAGCAGGAAGAACAGGGTTGCCCCTGAAGCTTTCTTT | CASRKNRVAPEAFF
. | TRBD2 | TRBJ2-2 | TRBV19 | TGTGCCAGTAGTATGGGAAGCGGGAGTTTCACCGGGGAGCTGTTTTTT | CASSMGSGSFTGELFF
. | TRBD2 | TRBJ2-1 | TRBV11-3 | TGTGCCAGCAGTAGCGGGAGCGAGCAGTTCTTC | CASSSGSEQFF
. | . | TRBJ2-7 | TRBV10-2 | TGCGCCAGCAGTGAACTCTACGAGCAGTACTTC | CASSELYEQYF
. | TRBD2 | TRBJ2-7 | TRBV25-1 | TGTGCCAGCAGTGGCCGACAGCGGGGCTACGAGCAGTACTTC | CASSGRQRGYEQYF
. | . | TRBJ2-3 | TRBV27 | TGTGCCAGCAGTTCAACTAGCACAGATACGCAGTATTTT | CASSSTSTDTQYF